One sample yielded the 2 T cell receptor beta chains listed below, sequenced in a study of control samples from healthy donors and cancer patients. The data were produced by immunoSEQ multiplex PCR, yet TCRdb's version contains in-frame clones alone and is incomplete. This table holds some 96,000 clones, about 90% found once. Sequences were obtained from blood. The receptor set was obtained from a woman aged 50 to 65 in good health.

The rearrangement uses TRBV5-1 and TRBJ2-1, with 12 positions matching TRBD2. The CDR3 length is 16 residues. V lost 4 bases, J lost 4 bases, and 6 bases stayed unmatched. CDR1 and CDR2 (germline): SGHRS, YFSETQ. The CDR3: CASSRRTSGAYNEQFF. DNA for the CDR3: TGCGCCAGCAGCCGGAGGACTAGCGGGGCTTACAATGAGCAGTTCTTC.

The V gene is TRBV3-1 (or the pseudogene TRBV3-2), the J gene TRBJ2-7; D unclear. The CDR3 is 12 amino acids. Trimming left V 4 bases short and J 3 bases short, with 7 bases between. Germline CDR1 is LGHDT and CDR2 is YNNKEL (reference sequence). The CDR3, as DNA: TGTGCCAGCAGCCCTCTGGGCTACGAGCAGTACTTC. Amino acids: CASSPLGYEQYF.